This T cell receptor (beta chain) was recorded in a study of blood T cell repertoires in COVID-19. Study-wide background: Acute and convalescent COVID-19 specimens originated in the United States, Italy and Spain. T cells, B-cell-depleted T cells, or PBMCs supplied cDNA or gDNA.

CDR1 is LGHNA, CDR2 YSLEER, per germline. This CDR3 region has 13 residues. V was pared by 3 bases and J by 7 bases, with 12 bases between. Under the authors' procedure: Counts of nucleated cells, estimated from reference gene primer amplification, were obtained. Sequencing was performed with immunoSEQ multiplex PCR; in TCRdb, only in-frame clones are kept and a portion is missing. V and J calls and clone size are those listed in that table; D and trimming were worked out from the DNA. The sample carries fewer than 65,000 clones, roughly 86% recorded once. The J gene is TRBJ2-5, the V gene TRBV4-3; TRBD2 is a possible D gene (6 bases). The sequenced material came from peripheral blood. This clonotype originated in a man aged 55 to 70 with acute or convalescent COVID-19. As DNA, the CDR3 is TGCGCCAGCAGCCAGTGGGGGGAAGGGACCCAGTACTTC. This encodes CASSQWGEGTQYF.